Shown below are 12 T cell receptor beta chains from a single sample sequenced in a study of CD8 T cells in Susac syndrome. Reverse transcription of roughly 0.5 to 1 ug RNA was carried out with random hexamers. TCRdb passed the immunoSEQ multiplex PCR reads through MiXCR, listing each CDR3 protein once. The sample includes over 65,000 distinct CDR3 sequences, 85% to 95% of them seen just once. The specimen sequenced was CD4+ T cells from PBMCs. Source of these receptors: a human donor with Susac syndrome.

The chain is built from TRBV20-1 and TRBJ2-1, with D perhaps assigned TRBD1 or TRBD2 (6 bases each). Trimming left V 3 bases short and J 4 bases short, with 16 bases between. Germline CDR1 reads DFQATT; CDR2 reads SNEGSKA (reference sequence). The CDR3 is 15 amino acids. CDR3: CSASDLGGTYNEQFF. For the CDR3, the DNA is TGCAGTGCTAGCGATTTGGGCGGGACATACAATGAGCAGTTCTTC.

The chain has TRBV18 and TRBJ1-1; D not resolved. The CDR3 extends over 14 amino acids. In germline, CDR1 is KGHSH, CDR2 LQKENI. V was shortened by 0 bases and J by 4 bases, with 9 bases between the two germline ends. In DNA, the CDR3 is TGTGCCAGCTCACCACCGGGAGTGTCCACTGAAGCTTTCTTT. It encodes CASSPPGVSTEAFF. Filled out from reference TRBV18 and TRBJ1-1, the complete variable domain reads NAGVMQNPRHLVRRRGQEARLRCSPMKGHSHVYWYRQLPEEGLKFMVYLQKENIIDESGMPKERFSAEFPKEGPSILRIQQVVRGDSAAYFCASSPPGVSTEAFFGQGTRLTVV.

V gene TRBV19 combines with J gene TRBJ2-5; D not certain. This CDR3 has 13 amino acids. V lost 5 bases and J 1 base, leaving 8 bases between the germline ends. The germline gives CDR1 LNHDA, CDR2 SQIVND (reference sequence). The CDR3 DNA reads as TGTGCCAGTAGTGGAACAGTCCAAGAGACCCAGTACTTC. Its translation is CASSGTVQETQYF. The entire variable domain, with the rest obtained from reference TRBV19 and TRBJ2-5, is as follows: DGGITQSPKYLFRKEGQNVTLSCEQNLNHDAMYWYRQDPGQGLRLIYYSQIVNDFQKGDIAEGYSVSREKKESFPLTVTSAQKNPTAFYLCASSGTVQETQYFGPGTRLLVL.

This chain links TRBV7-9 with TRBJ2-1; the D gene is possibly TRBD2 (6 bases). Germline values: CDR1 SEHNR, CDR2 FQNEAQ (reference sequence). This CDR3 contains 17 residues. Trimming removed 5 bases at V and 10 bases at J, with 27 bases between. The CDR3 loop is CASSGEIGTGHREEQFF. The CDR3 DNA is TGTGCCAGCAGCGGAGAGATAGGGACTGGACATAGGGAAGAGCAGTTCTTC.

V is TRBV6-5 and J is TRBJ2-2; 11 bases map to TRBD2. After removal of 0 bases from V and 5 bases from J, the junction contained 2 bases not matched to a gene. The length of the CDR3 is 16 residues. Germline CDR1 MNHEY, CDR2 SVGAGI. The CDR3 is CASSYSRTSGTGELFF. The CDR3 nucleotides read TGTGCCAGCAGTTACTCGAGGACTAGCGGGACCGGGGAGCTGTTTTTT.

The CDR3 sequence: CASSDRQGMLGVAFF. Written as DNA, the CDR3 is TGTGCCAGCAGCGACCGACAGGGGATGTTAGGGGTAGCCTTCTTT. The V and J genes are TRBV12-3 or TRBV12-4 and TRBJ1-1; 8 bases are a match to TRBD1. CDR3 length: 15 residues. After removal of 6 bases from V and 14 bases from J, the junction contained 20 bases not matched to a gene.

The rearrangement uses TRBV5-1 and TRBJ2-1, with a tentative D call TRBD2 (5 bases). V lost 6 bases and J 10 bases, leaving 20 bases between the germline ends. This CDR3 has 14 amino acids. Germline V gives CDR1 SGHRS, CDR2 YFSETQ. The CDR3 nucleotides are TGCGCCAGCATGCGCGCCGCAGGTCGCGGGGAGCAGTTCTTC. It yields the protein CASMRAAGRGEQFF.

The chain carries TRBV12-3 or TRBV12-4 and TRBJ2-3; 9 bases match TRBD1. After removal of 5 bases from V and 0 bases from J, the junction contained 6 bases not matched to a gene. The CDR3 has 16 residues. CDR3 bases: TGTGCCAGCAGTCCACAGGGGGCGGTGAGCACAGATACGCAGTATTTT. Its protein is CASSPQGAVSTDTQYF.

This rearrangement joins TRBV6-5 to TRBJ1-5, with a possible D match to TRBD1 (6 bases). In germline, CDR1 is MNHEY, CDR2 SVGAGI. Trimming pared 3 bases from V and 1 base from J, leaving 16 bases between. There are 17 residues in the CDR3. The chain's CDR3 is CASSYSWGAGSNQPQHF. The CDR3 DNA sequence: TGTGCCAGCAGTTATTCCTGGGGGGCTGGAAGCAATCAGCCCCAGCATTTT.

This clonotype was seen more than once but under ten times. The J gene is TRBJ2-7, the V gene TRBV7-2; D tentatively reads TRBD1 or TRBD2 (6 bases each). CDR3 length: 16 residues. Germline CDR1 SGHTA, CDR2 FQGNSA. The V end was cut by 1 base, the J end by 5 bases, with 18 bases between. In DNA, the CDR3 is TGTGCCAGCAGCTTAGTAGGAGGGACAAGGTCCCACGAGCAGTACTTC. Its translation is CASSLVGGTRSHEQYF.

J is TRBJ1-5 and V is TRBV6-5; TRBD1 matches at 9 bases. The CDR3 has 16 amino acids. Germline V lookup: CDR1 MNHEY, CDR2 SVGAGI. V lost 4 bases, J lost 2 bases, and 6 bases stayed unmatched. The chain's CDR3 is CASSSIQGAGNQPQHF. In DNA, the CDR3 is TGTGCCAGCAGTTCCATACAGGGGGCTGGCAATCAGCCCCAGCATTTT.

V usage is TRBV2 and J usage is TRBJ1-2; D uncertain. CDR3 length: 11 residues. V was pared by 7 bases and J by 11 bases, with 14 bases between. CDR1 and CDR2 (germline): SNHLY, FYNNEI. CDR3 loop: CASTGTINYTF. The CDR3 DNA reads as TGTGCCAGCACGGGTACAATCAATTACACCTTC.